One and the same sample provided the 2 T cell receptor beta chains below, sequenced in a study of beta chain features in type 1 diabetes. No cognate antigen is known for these TCRs. The study, taken as a whole, reports: TCRB CDR3 length was moderately but significantly reduced in all four CD4+ subsets of Type 1 diabetes patients.

The study reverse transcribed the entire isolated RNA, so it sequenced expressed TCRB transcripts. Using immunoSEQ multiplex PCR, the repertoire was profiled, and TCRdb retains in-frame clones only, with some absent. The profile shows about 650,000 clones, around 11% of them singletons. The sample taken for sequencing was naive CD4+ T cells from blood. The receptors derive from a man under 40 with type 1 diabetes.

Only a few counts were recorded for this clone. CDR3 amino acids: CASSLAITGDLTYEQYF. The CDR3 region has the DNA TGTGCCAGCAGCTTAGCCATAACAGGGGACCTAACCTACGAGCAGTACTTC. The chain recombines TRBV7-2 with TRBJ2-7, with 7 bases lining up with TRBD1. The CDR3 totals 17 residues. Trimming removed 0 bases from V and 2 bases from J; junction bases left unmatched: 10. The germline V gene has CDR1 SGHTA and CDR2 FQGNSA. Complete variable domain (other parts from reference TRBV7-2 and TRBJ2-7): GAGVSQSPSNKVTEKGKDVELRCDPISGHTALYWYRQSLGQGLEFLIYFQGNSAPDKSGLPSDRFSAERTGGSVSTLTIQRTQQEDSAVYLCASSLAITGDLTYEQYFGPGTRLTVT.

The rearrangement uses TRBV5-1 and TRBJ2-5; 9 nucleotides match TRBD1. The junction had 4 bases not matched to a gene; V was cut back by 2 bases and J by 2 bases. CDR1 is SGHRS, CDR2 YFSETQ, per germline. The CDR3 has 15 amino acids. CDR3 DNA: TGCGCCAGCAGCTTAGGACAGGGGACACAAGAGACCCAGTACTTC. Amino acid sequence: CASSLGQGTQETQYF. Using reference TRBV5-1 and TRBJ2-5 for the parts outside the CDR3, the full variable domain is KAGVTQTPRYLIKTRGQQVTLSCSPISGHRSVSWYQQTPGQGLQFLFEYFSETQRNKGNFPGRFSGRQFSNSRSEMNVSTLELGDSALYLCASSLGQGTQETQYFGPGTRLLVL.